The next 3 T cell receptor beta chains were all read from a single sample in a study of blood T cells in healthy people across ages. A second PCR, run for roughly 7 to 11 cycles, used a sample-barcoded 5' primer plus a J-beta primer mix. A single record per CDR3 protein comes from TCRdb applying MiXCR to the 5' RACE reads. The repertoire holds some 1.5 million distinct CDR3 sequences, with approximately 39% as singletons. The sample was blood. These receptor sequences come from a woman under 30 in good health.

This chain uses TRBV7-6 with TRBJ2-1, with D possibly being TRBD1 or TRBD2 (6 bases each). The CDR3 runs to 19 residues. Germline V gene lookup returns CDR1 SGHVS and CDR2 FNYEAQ. The V gene lost 0 bases and the J gene lost 12 bases, with 30 bases spanning the gap. The CDR3 here is CASSLALNTGALFDSGQFF. DNA for the CDR3: TGTGCCAGCAGCTTAGCGTTGAATACGGGGGCCCTTTTTGATTCGGGGCAGTTCTTC.

This chain connects TRBV2 to TRBJ1-2; a weak D match, TRBD1 (5 bases). V lost 3 bases and J lost 5, with 13 bases in between. Germline CDR1 is SNHLY and CDR2 is FYNNEI. The CDR3 is 14 residues long. For the CDR3, the DNA is TGTGCCAGCAGTGACGCAGGGATGTTGTATGGCTACACCTTC. Translated: CASSDAGMLYGYTF.

In its sample, this clonotype was seen a few times. A single base separates this from a much larger clone, so it may be a read error. The rearrangement joins TRBV10-1 to TRBJ2-3, with 8 bases aligning to TRBD1. V was pared by 2 bases and J by 7 bases, with 11 bases of the junction left unmatched. This CDR3 is built from 16 residues. Germline V gene sequence: CDR1 WNHNN, CDR2 SYGVQD (reference sequence). CDR3: CASSERKGGDRYTQYF. The CDR3 DNA follows: TGCGCCAGCAGTGAGCGGAAGGGTGGGGACAGGTATACGCAGTATTTT.